The 17 T cell receptor beta chains in this list originate from one sample, sequenced in a study of shared clonotypes between healthy human individuals. Clones were read by immunoSEQ multiplex PCR, and TCRdb kept only the in-frame ones, dropping some. The sample holds around 550,000 clones, approximately 95% seen once. Selected positively for CCR7 and CD45RO-negative, naive CD8 cells excluded terminally differentiated effector memory CD45RA+ cells. The specimen sequenced was naive CD8+ T cells sorted from blood. The receptors here all came from a woman in her 30s in good health.

The chain carries TRBV7-8 and TRBJ2-7; tentative D call: TRBD2 (5 bases). CDR3 size: 15 residues. The germline V gene has CDR1 SGHVS and CDR2 FQNEAQ. V lost 1 base, J lost 3 bases, and 13 bases lay in between. DNA for the CDR3: TGTGCCAGCAGCTTAGGACGAGGGCAGGTCTACGAGCAGTACTTC. Encoded protein: CASSLGRGQVYEQYF.

V is TRBV27 and J is TRBJ2-2; 9 nucleotides agree with TRBD2. The CDR3 loop spans 14 amino acids. The V gene end was trimmed by 2 bases and the J gene end by 7 bases; junction bases not matched to a gene: 2. Germline V gene sequence: CDR1 MNHEY, CDR2 SMNVEV (reference sequence). The CDR3 region is CASSLAGGIGELFF. The CDR3 DNA follows: TGTGCCAGCAGTTTAGCGGGAGGGATCGGGGAGCTGTTTTTT.

The chain couples TRBV27 to TRBJ1-3; unclear D gene. The CDR3 is made up of 13 amino acids. Germline V gene sequence: CDR1 MNHEY, CDR2 SMNVEV (reference sequence). Between the trimmed V and J ends, which lost 5 bases and 1 base, there was a span of 6 bases. CDR3 coding DNA: TGTGCCAGCAGTCCGCTTTCTGGAAACACCATATATTTT. Its protein is CASSPLSGNTIYF.

This chain uses TRBV19 with TRBJ2-7; D remains unclear. Trimming removed 4 bases from V and 6 bases from J, with 13 bases in between. The CDR3 length is 13 residues. The germline V gene has CDR1 LNHDA and CDR2 SQIVND (reference sequence). The CDR3 DNA is TGTGCCAGTAGTACCGATGTAGAATCCGAGCAGTACTTC. Translated, it gives CASSTDVESEQYF.

The chain couples TRBV28 to TRBJ2-1, with D possibly matching TRBD2 (6 bases). Looked up from germline, CDR1 is MDHEN and CDR2 is SYDVKM. This CDR3 is built from 14 residues. The V end was cut by 5 bases, the J end by 9 bases, with 17 bases between. CDR3 coding DNA: TGTGCCAGCAGTCTCCGGGAGCGACCGGGTGAGCAGTTCTTC. The encoded protein is CASSLRERPGEQFF.

V is TRBV30 and J is TRBJ2-5, with D perhaps given as TRBD1 or TRBD2 (5 bases each). V shed 3 bases and J shed 4 bases, with 12 bases lying between them. Germline V lookup: CDR1 GTSNPN, CDR2 SVGIG (reference sequence). This CDR3 spans 13 amino acids. The CDR3 loop reads CAWSGARAETQYF. The CDR3 coding sequence is TGTGCCTGGAGCGGGGCGCGGGCAGAGACCCAGTACTTC. Drawing the rest from reference TRBV30 and TRBJ2-5, the complete variable domain is SQTIHQWPATLVQPVGSPLSLECTVEGTSNPNLYWYRQAAGRGLQLLFYSVGIGQISSEVPQNLSASRPQDRQFILSSKKLLLSDSGFYLCAWSGARAETQYFGPGTRLLVL.

J is TRBJ2-7 and V is TRBV7-9; maybe TRBD1 (5 bases). CDR3 length: 14 residues. Trimming removed 6 bases at V and 0 bases at J, with 12 bases between. Germline V gives CDR1 SEHNR, CDR2 FQNEAQ (reference sequence). The CDR3 DNA sequence: TGTGCCAGCAGTCATACAGGAAACTCCTACGAGCAGTACTTC. Protein: CASSHTGNSYEQYF.

The chain combines TRBV27 with TRBJ2-2; possibly TRBD1 or TRBD2 for D (5 bases each). The CDR3 runs 14 residues. CDR1 is MNHEY, CDR2 SMNVEV, per germline (reference sequence). Trimming removed 7 bases from V and 4 bases from J, with 13 bases in between. CDR3 region: CASTPGAGTGELFF. DNA for the CDR3: TGTGCCAGCACCCCTGGGGCGGGCACCGGGGAGCTGTTTTTT.

The gene calls are TRBV6-1 and TRBJ1-5; D is ambiguous. CDR1 MNHNS and CDR2 SASEGT come from the germline V gene. The CDR3 length is 16 residues. Trimming removed 0 bases at V and 0 bases at J, with 9 bases between. CDR3 region: CASSEARGSSNQPQHF. For the CDR3, the DNA is TGTGCCAGCAGTGAAGCGCGGGGATCTAGCAATCAGCCCCAGCATTTT.

This chain uses TRBV4-1 with TRBJ2-7, with 9 positions matching TRBD1. The CDR3 loop spans 14 amino acids. Germline assignment: CDR1 MGHRA and CDR2 YSYEKL. The V segment lost 4 bases and the J segment 3 bases; nucleotides outside the gene matches: 4. CDR3 in amino acids: CASSPGQGDYEQYF. Here the CDR3 DNA reads TGCGCCAGCAGCCCGGGACAGGGAGACTACGAGCAGTACTTC.

This chain connects TRBV10-3 to TRBJ2-7; TRBD2 aligns across 10 bases. There are 18 residues in the CDR3. Germline CDR1 reads ENHRY; CDR2 reads SYGVKD. The trim removed 0 bases at V and 3 bases at J, leaving 11 bases unmatched. The CDR3 loop is CAISESGRFSGRIYEQYF. The DNA of the CDR3 is TGTGCCATCAGTGAGTCAGGGAGATTTAGCGGGAGGATCTACGAGCAGTACTTC.

The chain has TRBV7-2 and TRBJ2-7; a possible D gene is TRBD1 (5 bases). Germline V gives CDR1 SGHTA, CDR2 FQGNSA. The V and J ends lost 5 bases and 3 bases respectively, with 17 bases between them. This CDR3 comprises 15 residues. CDR3 bases: TGTGCCAGCAGCCCCATCGGAGACAGTAACTACGAGCAGTACTTC. It specifies CASSPIGDSNYEQYF.

The chain is built from TRBV10-3 and TRBJ1-2; 7 bases line up with TRBD1. Germline V gives CDR1 ENHRY, CDR2 SYGVKD. The V and J ends lost 6 bases and 8 bases, in that order; junction bases with no gene match: 15. The CDR3 runs 15 residues. The CDR3 loop reads CAIREPTGTVGGYTF. In DNA, the CDR3 is TGTGCCATCAGGGAACCAACCGGGACAGTCGGCGGCTACACCTTC.

This clone has just one count. This chain uses TRBV5-1 with TRBJ2-1, with D possibly TRBD2 on 5 matching bases. Between the trimmed V and J ends, which lost 4 bases and 10 bases, there was a span of 15 bases. Germline loops: CDR1 SGHRS, CDR2 YFSETQ. The CDR3 runs 13 residues. The CDR3 DNA follows: TGCGCCAGCAGCGGCACCACGGGAAACGAGCAGTTCTTC. Translating it yields CASSGTTGNEQFF. The whole variable domain, filled in from reference TRBV5-1 and TRBJ2-1, reads KAGVTQTPRYLIKTRGQQVTLSCSPISGHRSVSWYQQTPGQGLQFLFEYFSETQRNKGNFPGRFSGRQFSNSRSEMNVSTLELGDSALYLCASSGTTGNEQFFGPGTRLTVL.

CDR3 protein: CASSSRGYEQYF. CDR3 DNA sequence: TGTGCCAGCAGTTCAAGGGGCTACGAGCAGTACTTC. The rearrangement joins TRBV28 to TRBJ2-5; TRBD1 might be the D (5 bases). TRBJ2-7 matches the DNA end more closely, so the J call is doubtful. Germline CDR1 MDHEN, CDR2 SYDVKM. This CDR3 has 12 amino acids.

The chain links TRBV4-1 to TRBJ2-1; 9 bases agree with TRBD2. The V segment lost 8 bases and the J segment 0 bases; nucleotides outside the gene matches: 5. The CDR3 length is 15 residues. Looked up from germline, CDR1 is MGHRA and CDR2 is YSYEKL. CDR3 sequence reads: CASGDSGSSYNEQFF. The DNA of the CDR3 is TGCGCCAGCGGAGATAGCGGGAGCTCCTACAATGAGCAGTTCTTC.

CDR3 in amino acids: CASSSFSRGETQYF. CDR3 nucleotide sequence: TGTGCCAGCAGTTCCTTCTCGAGGGGGGAGACCCAGTACTTC. The chain couples TRBV27 to TRBJ2-5, with D possibly TRBD1 on 6 matching bases. Germline V lookup: CDR1 MNHEY, CDR2 SMNVEV (reference sequence). The V end lost 4 bases, the J end lost 5 bases, and 14 bases lay between the germline ends. CDR3 size: 14 residues.